This T cell receptor (beta chain) was documented in a study of T cell responses to AZD1222 COVID-19 vaccine. Recipients boosted at about 4 weeks or about 12 weeks are pooled. Only in-frame clones appear in the TCRdb table, and some are missing; sequencing was by immunoSEQ multiplex PCR. Of roughly 140,000 clones listed, 92% are singletons. CDR1 SGHVS and CDR2 FNYEAQ come from the germline V gene. V was clipped by 4 bases and J by 4 bases; unmatched bases: 2. The CDR3 covers 14 residues. This chain joins TRBV7-6 and TRBJ1-4; 8 bases fit TRBD1. The material sequenced was peripheral blood, taken 28 days after the second AZD1222 dose. The receptor was derived from an adult who received the AZD1222 COVID-19 vaccine. CDR3 loop: CASSSGQGNEKLFF. In nucleotides, the CDR3 is TGTGCCAGCAGCTCCGGACAGGGTAATGAAAAACTGTTTTTT.